One TCR beta chain is described in this entry. Antigen specificity is unknown. One entry per CDR3 protein, called by TCRdb with MiXCR from the reads. The table records roughly 730,000 distinct CDR3 sequences, roughly 30% of them present only once. This specimen comes from a study of T cell repertoires in cytomegalovirus infection. Overall study context: Recently identified HLA-C-restricted CMV epitopes and well-studied HLA-B-restricted CMV epitopes were used by the study. Evidence of both CMV infection and a matching HLA type came from public TCR beta signatures.

Findings of the study overall: Clonotypes of TCR beta that were HLA-C-restricted and CMV-specific dominated the ex vivo response. Carriage of CMV together with the relevant HLA was identifiable through cumulative public TCR beta family frequency.

With 3 bases clipped from V and 4 bases from J, the junction kept 8 bases outside the gene matches. There are 16 residues in the CDR3. The germline CDR1 and CDR2 sequences are MNHEY and SMNVEV (reference sequence). Sequences were derived from cultured PBMCs, sampled from culture after CMV antigen stimulation. The receptor was derived from a human donor in good health (CMV status not recorded). Some clones in this sample may be carry-over from other donors' samples. The V gene is TRBV27, the J gene TRBJ2-2; 7 bases match TRBD2. CDR3 nucleotides: TGTGCCAGCAGTTTCGGGGGAGGGCCGTTCACCGGGGAGCTGTTTTTT. Its protein is CASSFGGGPFTGELFF.